This T cell receptor beta chain was sequenced during a study of blood T cell repertoires in COVID-19. Overall study: The study drew acute and convalescent COVID-19 samples from the United States, Italy and Spain. Sources were T cells, B-cell-depleted T cells, or PBMCs; the material itself was cDNA or gDNA.

In Seattle, patients joined the study during active infection and were tracked longitudinally. Original processing notes: Amplifying reference gene primers gave estimates of nucleated cell counts. Sequencing was performed with immunoSEQ multiplex PCR; in TCRdb, only in-frame clones are kept and a portion is missing. V, J and clone size derive from that table, while D and trimming were established from the DNA sequence. The sample carries 110,000 or so clones, 75% to 90% recorded once. This CDR3 contains 15 residues. The J segment lost 1 base and the V segment lost 3 bases, leaving 3 bases of the junction unmatched. Per germline, CDR1 SGHVS and CDR2 FQNEAQ.

The sequenced sample was peripheral blood. The receptor comes from an older woman with COVID-19, enrolled during active disease. The chain is built from TRBV7-8 and TRBJ1-5; 7 bases align to TRBD1. The DNA of the CDR3 is TGTGCCAGCAGCTTGCCACAGGGGAGCAATCAGCCCCAGCATTTT. Protein sequence: CASSLPQGSNQPQHF.